A selection of T cell receptor beta chains follows, all from one sample in a study of shared clonotypes between healthy human individuals. TCRdb keeps only in-frame clones here, not all; method: immunoSEQ multiplex PCR. The table lists 2 million to 2.5 million clones, roughly 95% of them singletons, with roughly 0.13% in the top ten. The sequenced sample consisted of naive CD4+ T cells sorted from blood. These TCRs come from a young man in good health. CDR3s include the opening cysteine and the closing phenylalanine or tryptophan. The order of the fields is V gene, clone size, J gene, CDR3 length, CDR3 protein. The size of a clone is reported for some rows only, either as once, few or many, or as a class for expanded clones.

V gene: TRBV4-1
clone size: few
J gene: TRBJ1-6
CDR3 length: 11
CDR3 protein: CASSQNSPLHF

V gene: TRBV21-1
clone size: NA
J gene: TRBJ2-2
CDR3 length: 17
CDR3 protein: CASSKDDRGPNTGELFF

V gene: TRBV28
clone size: NA
J gene: TRBJ1-2
CDR3 length: 15
CDR3 protein: CASSRPGQANYGYTF

V gene: TRBV2
clone size: once
J gene: TRBJ1-6
CDR3 length: 14
CDR3 protein: CASKTGVNNSPLHF

V gene: TRBV28
clone size: NA
J gene: TRBJ1-6
CDR3 length: 12
CDR3 protein: CASTDYNSPLHF

V gene: TRBV6-5
clone size: NA
J gene: TRBJ1-2
CDR3 length: 11
CDR3 protein: CASRWGVGYTF

V gene: TRBV9
clone size: NA
J gene: TRBJ2-5
CDR3 length: 13
CDR3 protein: CASSVGRGETQYF

V gene: TRBV5-6
clone size: NA
J gene: TRBJ2-1
CDR3 length: 15
CDR3 protein: CASSSSGSRQIEQFF

V gene: TRBV14
clone size: NA
J gene: TRBJ1-6
CDR3 length: 16
CDR3 protein: CASSPTRGVGNSPLHF

V gene: TRBV28
clone size: once
J gene: TRBJ1-3
CDR3 length: 15
CDR3 protein: CASSLTVGQGNTIYF

V gene: TRBV5-1
clone size: once
J gene: TRBJ2-2
CDR3 length: 15
CDR3 protein: CASSQSTGLTGELFF

V gene: TRBV6-1
clone size: NA
J gene: TRBJ1-1
CDR3 length: 17
CDR3 protein: CASSEGQGGVGLTEAFF

V gene: TRBV6-1
clone size: NA
J gene: TRBJ2-7
CDR3 length: 13
CDR3 protein: CASRGTGSYEQYF

V gene: TRBV19
clone size: NA
J gene: TRBJ1-5
CDR3 length: 12
CDR3 protein: CASQTGVQPQHF

V gene: TRBV28
clone size: NA
J gene: TRBJ1-3
CDR3 length: 15
CDR3 protein: CASSLASGSGNTIYF

V gene: TRBV11-2
clone size: NA
J gene: TRBJ2-7
CDR3 length: 14
CDR3 protein: CASSSGTGSKEQYF